Each of the 10 T cell receptor beta chains below was sequenced from the same sample in a study of blood T cell repertoires in COVID-19. Using immunoSEQ multiplex PCR, the repertoire was profiled, and TCRdb retains in-frame clones only, with some absent. The sample lists approximately 140,000 clones; more than 75% were seen once. The sample taken for sequencing was peripheral blood. The receptors originated from a man aged 55 to 69 with active or convalescent COVID-19.

This clone occurred once. This sequence joins TRBV5-1 and TRBJ2-1; 7 nucleotides agree with TRBD1. The trim removed 4 bases at V and 9 bases at J, leaving 10 bases unmatched. The length of the CDR3 is 14 residues. Germline V gene data show CDR1 as SGHRS and CDR2 as YFSETQ. The CDR3 nucleotides are TGCGCCAGCAGCCAGGGACAGCCAATGGGTGAGCAGTTCTTC. Translated: CASSQGQPMGEQFF.

V usage is TRBV7-9 and J usage is TRBJ2-7; D is uncertain. CDR1 and CDR2 from the germline V gene are SEHNR and FQNEAQ (reference sequence). V lost 1 base and J 9 bases, leaving 13 bases between the germline ends. This CDR3 is 13 amino acids long. CDR3 protein: CASSLVSSRGQYF. The CDR3 nucleotides are TGTGCCAGCAGCTTAGTTTCCTCCCGCGGGCAGTACTTC.

The chain combines TRBV14 with TRBJ2-7, with a possible D match to TRBD1 (6 bases). The germline V gene encodes CDR1 SGHDN and CDR2 FVKESK. The CDR3 runs 15 residues. Trimming stripped 4 bases from V and 2 bases from J, with 15 bases between. The CDR3 DNA reads as TGTGCCAGCAGCCCAGCCGGGACACTTGCCTACGAGCAGTACTTC. This codes for CASSPAGTLAYEQYF.

CDR3 region: CSVDWGDTIYF. The CDR3 coding sequence is TGCAGCGTCGACTGGGGGGACACCATATATTTT. The chain uses TRBV29-1 and TRBJ1-3; D may be TRBD1 (5 bases). Germline CDR1 reads SQVTM; CDR2 reads ANQGSEA. V lost 6 bases and J 8 bases, leaving 11 bases between the germline ends. The CDR3 extends over 11 amino acids.

This clone was counted only a few times. The chain links TRBV28 to TRBJ2-7; D remains unclear. Germline V CDR1 and CDR2: MDHEN, SYDVKM. The CDR3 has 12 amino acids. Deletions cut 4 bases from V and 4 bases from J, with 8 bases between. Here the CDR3 DNA reads TGTGCCAGCAGTTGGCGCGGATACGAGCAGTACTTC. Protein product: CASSWRGYEQYF.

This chain connects TRBV6-5 to TRBJ1-4; D unclear. This CDR3 has 14 amino acids. Germline V lookup: CDR1 MNHEY, CDR2 SVGAGI. Trimming took off 2 bases at V and 4 bases at J, with 8 bases between the two ends. The CDR3: CASSYGRFNEKLFF. CDR3 in DNA: TGTGCCAGCAGTTACGGCAGATTTAATGAAAAACTGTTTTTT.

The chain is built from TRBV15 and TRBJ2-6; a possible D gene is TRBD1 (5 bases). Germline V gene sequence: CDR1 LNHNV, CDR2 YYDKDF (reference sequence). V was shortened by 1 base and J by 0 bases, with 13 bases between the two germline ends. The CDR3 is 18 residues long. The CDR3 coding sequence is TGTGCCACCAGCAGAGTTCCACAGGAAAGCTCTGGGGCCAACGTCCTGACTTTC. It codes for CATSRVPQESSGANVLTF.

The rearrangement joins TRBV7-6 to TRBJ2-1; 7 nucleotides line up with TRBD2. Germline CDR1 and CDR2: SGHVS and FNYEAQ. The CDR3 covers 16 residues. V shed 1 base and J 4 bases; nucleotides not matched to a gene: 7. In nucleotides, the CDR3 is TGTGCCAGCAGCTTAGGGGGAGGGACTACGTACAATGAGCAGTTCTTC. This encodes CASSLGGGTTYNEQFF.

This chain joins TRBV9 and TRBJ2-1; 9 bases are a match to TRBD2. V was clipped by 0 bases and J by 0 bases; unmatched bases: 7. The CDR3 runs 18 residues. Germline V lookup: CDR1 SGDLS, CDR2 YYNGEE. The CDR3 nucleotides are TGTGCCAGCAGCGTAGGAGGACTAGCGCGAAACTCCTACAATGAGCAGTTCTTC. Amino acids: CASSVGGLARNSYNEQFF.

The CDR3 reads CSVGGQNGNTIYF. Here the CDR3 DNA reads TGCAGCGTTGGAGGACAGAATGGAAACACCATATATTTT. V is TRBV29-1 and J is TRBJ1-3, with D maybe TRBD1 (6 bases). V lost 4 bases and J 3 bases, leaving 10 bases between the germline ends. This CDR3 is 13 amino acids long. Germline assignment: CDR1 SQVTM and CDR2 ANQGSEA. The full variable domain, completed using reference TRBV29-1 and TRBJ1-3, is SAVISQKPSRDICQRGTSLTIQCQVDSQVTMMFWYRQQPGQSLTLIATANQGSEATYESGFVIDKFPISRPNLTFSTLTVSNMSPEDSSIYLCSVGGQNGNTIYFGEGSWLTVV.